The present entry profiles one T cell receptor (beta chain) with its context. Here immunoSEQ multiplex PCR was the method, and the copy in TCRdb shows in-frame clones only, minus some. This sample yields about 260,000 clones, of which around 92% are seen a single time; 2.5% to 3% belongs to the top ten. CDR1 is ENHRY, CDR2 SYGVKD, per germline. V lost 6 bases, J lost 5 bases, and 4 bases stayed unmatched. The CDR3 runs 12 residues. These data belong to a study of blood T cell repertoires in COVID-19. Turning to the study itself: Samples of COVID-19 (acute and convalescent) were obtained from the United States, Italy and Spain. Sample material is recorded as cDNA or gDNA derived from T cells, B-cell-depleted T cells, or PBMCs.

This chain uses TRBV10-3 with TRBJ2-7; TRBD1 agrees at 7 bases. The receptor was derived from a person aged 18 to 30 with COVID-19, enrolled during active disease. The sequenced sample consisted of peripheral blood. The CDR3 loop is CAISDDRDEQYF. CDR3 DNA sequence: TGTGCCATCAGCGATGACAGGGACGAGCAGTACTTC.